A selection of T cell receptor beta chains follows, all from one sample in a study of blood T cells in healthy people across ages. TCRdb independently ran MiXCR on the 5' RACE reads; one entry per CDR3 protein. The sample has 800,000 to 950,000 distinct CDR3 sequences; roughly 43% are singletons. Sequencing was done on a sample of blood. Every receptor here comes from a man between 25 and 39 years old in good health. CDR3s include the opening cysteine and the closing phenylalanine or tryptophan. The D gene is left open where the match is weak. Clone size is shown for a subset of rows, as once, few, many or a class of expanded clone.

clone size: -
J gene: TRBJ1-6
CDR3 length: 13
D gene: -
V gene: TRBV28
CDR3 DNA: TGTGCCTGCAGTGCTATCGGGGGTTCACCCCCCCACTTT
CDR3 protein: CACSAIGGSPPHF

clone size: -
J gene: TRBJ1-6
CDR3 length: 16
D gene: TRBD1
V gene: TRBV12-3/TRBV12-4
CDR3 DNA: TGTGCCAGCAGTTTAGCGGGACAGCTACGAAATTCACCCCTCCACTTT
CDR3 protein: CASSLAGQLRNSPLHF

clone size: many
J gene: TRBJ2-3
CDR3 length: 15
D gene: -
V gene: TRBV9
CDR3 DNA: TGTGCCAGCAGCGTAGCTGGTACTGCAACAGATACGCAGTATTTT
CDR3 protein: CASSVAGTATDTQYF

clone size: -
J gene: TRBJ2-1
CDR3 length: 14
D gene: -
V gene: TRBV5-1
CDR3 DNA: TGCGCCAGCAGCTTGGTGGCGGGCTACAATGAGCAGTTCTTC
CDR3 protein: CASSLVAGYNEQFF

clone size: -
J gene: TRBJ2-1
CDR3 length: 15
D gene: TRBD1
V gene: TRBV7-3
CDR3 DNA: TGTGCCAGCAGCTTAAGACAGGGTGAGAACAATGAGCAGTTCTTC
CDR3 protein: CASSLRQGENNEQFF

clone size: -
J gene: TRBJ2-1
CDR3 length: 14
D gene: TRBD2
V gene: TRBV11-2
CDR3 DNA: TGTGCCAGCAGCCTAACGGCGGGGGGGGAACAGCAGTTCTTC
CDR3 protein: CASSLTAGGEQQFF

clone size: -
J gene: TRBJ1-2
CDR3 length: 14
D gene: -
V gene: TRBV5-1
CDR3 DNA: TGCGCCAGCAGCTCCGGGTCCATAAACTATGGCTACACCTTC
CDR3 protein: CASSSGSINYGYTF

clone size: -
J gene: TRBJ2-7
CDR3 length: 12
D gene: -
V gene: TRBV10-3
CDR3 DNA: TGTGCCATCAGTGATCGGGATGTCGCGCAGTACTTC
CDR3 protein: CAISDRDVAQYF

clone size: -
J gene: TRBJ2-2
CDR3 length: 15
D gene: -
V gene: TRBV6-2/TRBV6-3
CDR3 DNA: TGTGCCAGCAGTTTCGGGACAAGGGACACCGGGGAGCTGTTTTTT
CDR3 protein: CASSFGTRDTGELFF

clone size: many
J gene: TRBJ2-1
CDR3 length: 18
D gene: -
V gene: TRBV25-1
CDR3 DNA: TGTGCCAGCAGTGAATGGGTAACTGGCGGTAGCTCCTACAATGAGCAGTTCTTC
CDR3 protein: CASSEWVTGGSSYNEQFF

clone size: few
J gene: TRBJ2-5
CDR3 length: 20
D gene: TRBD2
V gene: TRBV5-1
CDR3 DNA: TGCGCCAGCAGCACCAGACCAACTAGCGGGGTCCGACAGATGCAAGAGACCCAGTACTTC
CDR3 protein: CASSTRPTSGVRQMQETQYF

clone size: few
J gene: TRBJ1-2
CDR3 length: 13
D gene: -
V gene: TRBV20-1
CDR3 DNA: TGCAGTGCTAGTTCCGAGGGGTACTATGGCTACACCTTC
CDR3 protein: CSASSEGYYGYTF

clone size: -
J gene: TRBJ2-4
CDR3 length: 16
D gene: TRBD1
V gene: TRBV5-1
CDR3 DNA: TGCGCCAGCAGCTCCGGACAGGGGGCAGCCAAAAACATTCAGTACTTC
CDR3 protein: CASSSGQGAAKNIQYF

clone size: once
J gene: TRBJ1-5
CDR3 length: 13
D gene: -
V gene: TRBV20-1
CDR3 DNA: TGCAGTGCTAGTCAGGTTGGCAATCAGCCCCAGCATTTT
CDR3 protein: CSASQVGNQPQHF

clone size: few
J gene: TRBJ2-1
CDR3 length: 17
D gene: TRBD2
V gene: TRBV7-2
CDR3 DNA: TGTGCCAGCAGCCCCCCGGGTAGCGGGAGAACCTACAATGAGCAGTTCTTC
CDR3 protein: CASSPPGSGRTYNEQFF

clone size: -
J gene: TRBJ1-2
CDR3 length: 14
D gene: -
V gene: TRBV24-1
CDR3 DNA: TGTGCCACCAGTGATTTCAGTGACAGCTATGGCTACACCTTC
CDR3 protein: CATSDFSDSYGYTF

clone size: few
J gene: TRBJ1-1
CDR3 length: 11
D gene: -
V gene: TRBV3-1
CDR3 DNA: TGTGCCGTCAGGACGGGTACTGAAGCTTTCTTT
CDR3 protein: CAVRTGTEAFF

clone size: -
J gene: TRBJ2-5
CDR3 length: 15
D gene: TRBD2
V gene: TRBV7-2
CDR3 DNA: TGTGCCAGCAGCTTTACTAGCGGGTCAAGAGAGACCCAGTACTTC
CDR3 protein: CASSFTSGSRETQYF

clone size: -
J gene: TRBJ1-6
CDR3 length: 13
D gene: -
V gene: TRBV10-3
CDR3 DNA: TGTGCCATCGCCAGCTCCTATAATTCACCCCTCCACTTT
CDR3 protein: CAIASSYNSPLHF

clone size: few
J gene: TRBJ2-3
CDR3 length: 15
D gene: TRBD1
V gene: TRBV6-2/TRBV6-3
CDR3 DNA: TGTGCCAGCAGTTACGAGGACAGGCGGTCAGATACGCAGTATTTT
CDR3 protein: CASSYEDRRSDTQYF

clone size: -
J gene: TRBJ1-5
CDR3 length: 16
D gene: TRBD1
V gene: TRBV7-9
CDR3 DNA: TGTGCCAGCAGCTCCTCGGACAGGGGGAGCAATCAGCCCCAGCATTTT
CDR3 protein: CASSSSDRGSNQPQHF

clone size: -
J gene: TRBJ2-5
CDR3 length: 15
D gene: TRBD1
V gene: TRBV12-5
CDR3 DNA: TGTGCTAGTGGTTTGGGATCGACAGGGCTCAATGAGCAGTACTTC
CDR3 protein: CASGLGSTGLNEQYF

clone size: -
J gene: TRBJ2-7
CDR3 length: 13
D gene: -
V gene: TRBV20-1
CDR3 DNA: TGCAGTCCCCCTCCCAGGGAGGCCTACGAGCAGTACTTC
CDR3 protein: CSPPPREAYEQYF

clone size: few
J gene: TRBJ2-3
CDR3 length: 13
D gene: -
V gene: TRBV20-1
CDR3 DNA: TGCAGTGCTAGTGGTAAGGGGCCAGATACGCAGTATTTT
CDR3 protein: CSASGKGPDTQYF

clone size: -
J gene: TRBJ2-5
CDR3 length: 16
D gene: TRBD2
V gene: TRBV9
CDR3 DNA: TGTGCCAGCAGCGTAGGAGTGCGGGGGGGCTACAATGAGCAGTACTTC
CDR3 protein: CASSVGVRGGYNEQYF

clone size: few
J gene: TRBJ2-1
CDR3 length: 13
D gene: -
V gene: TRBV7-9
CDR3 DNA: TGTGCCAGCAGCTTAGTCGACTACAATGAGCAGTTCTTC
CDR3 protein: CASSLVDYNEQFF

clone size: -
J gene: TRBJ1-2
CDR3 length: 15
D gene: -
V gene: TRBV5-1
CDR3 DNA: TGCGCCAGCAGCCTCAGGACAGAGAACCCCTATGGCTACACCTTC
CDR3 protein: CASSLRTENPYGYTF

clone size: -
J gene: TRBJ2-7
CDR3 length: 14
D gene: -
V gene: TRBV10-3
CDR3 DNA: TGTGCCATCAGTGAGTCGAAAGGACGAGACGAGCAGTACTTC
CDR3 protein: CAISESKGRDEQYF

clone size: -
J gene: TRBJ2-1
CDR3 length: 16
D gene: TRBD1
V gene: TRBV5-1
CDR3 DNA: TGCGCCAGCAGCTTGGGCCCTGGGACAGGGGGCAATGAGCAGTTCTTC
CDR3 protein: CASSLGPGTGGNEQFF

clone size: few
J gene: TRBJ2-3
CDR3 length: 17
D gene: TRBD1
V gene: TRBV24-1
CDR3 DNA: TGTGCCACCAGTGAATCTAGGACAGGGCTTCGCACAGATACGCAGTATTTT
CDR3 protein: CATSESRTGLRTDTQYF

clone size: -
J gene: TRBJ1-1
CDR3 length: 14
D gene: -
V gene: TRBV4-1
CDR3 DNA: TGCGCCAGCAGCCAGAATACCCTACTTGGTGAAGCTTTCTTT
CDR3 protein: CASSQNTLLGEAFF

clone size: many
J gene: TRBJ2-7
CDR3 length: 11
D gene: -
V gene: TRBV25-1
CDR3 DNA: TGTGCCAGCAGTGGGGGCTACGAGCAGTACTTC
CDR3 protein: CASSGGYEQYF

clone size: -
J gene: TRBJ1-2
CDR3 length: 15
D gene: -
V gene: TRBV5-1
CDR3 DNA: TGCGCCAGCAGCCCCTGGACAGATTTTAACTATGGCTACACCTTC
CDR3 protein: CASSPWTDFNYGYTF

clone size: -
J gene: TRBJ2-2
CDR3 length: 14
D gene: TRBD1
V gene: TRBV12-3/TRBV12-4
CDR3 DNA: TGTGCCAGCCGGGACAGCCCAAACACCGGGGAGCTGTTTTTT
CDR3 protein: CASRDSPNTGELFF

clone size: -
J gene: TRBJ1-6
CDR3 length: 17
D gene: TRBD1
V gene: TRBV6-2/TRBV6-3
CDR3 DNA: TGTGCCAGCAGCCCGGACAGGGCGAGCTCCTATAATTCACCCCTCCACTTT
CDR3 protein: CASSPDRASSYNSPLHF

clone size: few
J gene: TRBJ2-7
CDR3 length: 15
D gene: TRBD1
V gene: TRBV28
CDR3 DNA: TGTGCCAGCAGCCATCGCAGGACAGGCTCCTACGAGCAGTACTTC
CDR3 protein: CASSHRRTGSYEQYF

clone size: -
J gene: TRBJ2-7
CDR3 length: 14
D gene: -
V gene: TRBV4-1
CDR3 DNA: TGCGCCAGCAGCCAAAGGAGAGGGGGCTACGAGCAGTACTTC
CDR3 protein: CASSQRRGGYEQYF

clone size: -
J gene: TRBJ2-7
CDR3 length: 11
D gene: -
V gene: TRBV29-1
CDR3 DNA: TGCAGCGGGGGGGTCGGTTACGAGCAGTACTTC
CDR3 protein: CSGGVGYEQYF

clone size: few
J gene: TRBJ2-5
CDR3 length: 13
D gene: -
V gene: TRBV4-2
CDR3 DNA: TGTGCCAGCAGCCAAGATCGGATGGAGACCCAGTACTTC
CDR3 protein: CASSQDRMETQYF

clone size: -
J gene: TRBJ1-2
CDR3 length: 13
D gene: -
V gene: TRBV7-2
CDR3 DNA: TGTGCCAGCAGCTTTCTAGGGATGGGGAGCTACACCTTC
CDR3 protein: CASSFLGMGSYTF

clone size: -
J gene: TRBJ2-4
CDR3 length: 14
D gene: -
V gene: TRBV9
CDR3 DNA: TGTGCCAGCAGCCCCAGGGTTGGGAAAAACATTCAGTACTTC
CDR3 protein: CASSPRVGKNIQYF

clone size: -
J gene: TRBJ2-7
CDR3 length: 15
D gene: -
V gene: TRBV4-3
CDR3 DNA: TGCGCCAGCAGCCAAGAATGGGACGCCCCCCTTGGGCAGTACTTC
CDR3 protein: CASSQEWDAPLGQYF

clone size: -
J gene: TRBJ2-7
CDR3 length: 15
D gene: -
V gene: TRBV20-1
CDR3 DNA: TGCAGTGCTAGAGCAAGTCTCACAGGATCAAGCGAGCAGTACTTC
CDR3 protein: CSARASLTGSSEQYF

clone size: once
J gene: TRBJ2-5
CDR3 length: 15
D gene: -
V gene: TRBV6-5
CDR3 DNA: TGTGCCAGCAGATGGATAGGGCGTGCTGAAGAGACCCAGTACTTC
CDR3 protein: CASRWIGRAEETQYF

clone size: -
J gene: TRBJ2-1
CDR3 length: 17
D gene: TRBD2
V gene: TRBV6-2/TRBV6-3
CDR3 DNA: TGTGCCAGCACCCATCGCCGAGCGGGAGGTTGGCGGGGTGAGCAGTTCTTC
CDR3 protein: CASTHRRAGGWRGEQFF

clone size: -
J gene: TRBJ2-5
CDR3 length: 13
D gene: -
V gene: TRBV6-5
CDR3 DNA: TGTGCCAGCAGCAACAGGGAGGTGGAGACCCAGTACTTC
CDR3 protein: CASSNREVETQYF

clone size: -
J gene: TRBJ2-4
CDR3 length: 16
D gene: TRBD1
V gene: TRBV3-1
CDR3 DNA: TGTGCCAGCAGCCCGGGACAGCGACTAGCCAAAAACATTCAGTACTTC
CDR3 protein: CASSPGQRLAKNIQYF

clone size: few
J gene: TRBJ2-3
CDR3 length: 14
D gene: -
V gene: TRBV10-3
CDR3 DNA: TGTGCCATCAGTGAAAGAGACGGGTTCAGGACGCAGTATTTT
CDR3 protein: CAISERDGFRTQYF

clone size: few
J gene: TRBJ2-3
CDR3 length: 13
D gene: -
V gene: TRBV13
CDR3 DNA: TGTGCCAGCAGCTTAGAGCCGGCGGGAAGGCAGTATTTT
CDR3 protein: CASSLEPAGRQYF

clone size: -
J gene: TRBJ1-2
CDR3 length: 17
D gene: -
V gene: TRBV20-1
CDR3 DNA: TGCAGTGCTAGAGCCACCGTCGCCCGGGGGTCAAACTATGGCTACACCTTC
CDR3 protein: CSARATVARGSNYGYTF

clone size: -
J gene: TRBJ2-1
CDR3 length: 14
D gene: -
V gene: TRBV20-1
CDR3 DNA: TGCAGCCTACTAGGCCCGGTCCCCTACAATGAGCAGTTCTTC
CDR3 protein: CSLLGPVPYNEQFF

clone size: -
J gene: TRBJ2-1
CDR3 length: 16
D gene: TRBD2
V gene: TRBV18
CDR3 DNA: TGTGCCAGCTCCCCGGCTAGCGGGGGGGCCTACAATGAGCAGTTCTTC
CDR3 protein: CASSPASGGAYNEQFF

clone size: few
J gene: TRBJ2-7
CDR3 length: 12
D gene: -
V gene: TRBV28
CDR3 DNA: TGTGCCAGCAGTCCGATATGGGCCGAGCAGTACTTC
CDR3 protein: CASSPIWAEQYF

clone size: -
J gene: TRBJ2-5
CDR3 length: 13
D gene: -
V gene: TRBV7-8
CDR3 DNA: TGTGCCAGCAGCTTAAGGCGACCTGAGACCCAGTACTTC
CDR3 protein: CASSLRRPETQYF

clone size: once
J gene: TRBJ2-3
CDR3 length: 13
D gene: -
V gene: TRBV6-2/TRBV6-3
CDR3 DNA: TGTGCCAGCAATTTCCAGGGCACAGATACGCAGTATTTT
CDR3 protein: CASNFQGTDTQYF

clone size: -
J gene: TRBJ2-7
CDR3 length: 16
D gene: TRBD2
V gene: TRBV16
CDR3 DNA: TGTGCCAGCAGCCAATCGTTCGGGGGGTCCGAGTACGAGCAGTACTTC
CDR3 protein: CASSQSFGGSEYEQYF

clone size: few
J gene: TRBJ1-6
CDR3 length: 17
D gene: -
V gene: TRBV4-1
CDR3 DNA: TGCGCCAGCAGCCAAGATACGGGAAGCTCCTATAATTCACCCCTCCACTTT
CDR3 protein: CASSQDTGSSYNSPLHF